This T cell receptor (beta chain) was sequenced in a study of CD8+CD57+ T cells in acquired aplastic anemia. Study outcomes and limitations: Patients and controls shared 25 to 30 CD8+ CDR3 sequences.

The germline gives CDR1 SGDLS, CDR2 YYNGEE. CDR3 length: 15 amino acids. The junction had 5 bases not matched to a gene; V was cut back by 4 bases and J by 6 bases. Genomic DNA acted as the template from which TCR beta VDJ combination and CDR3 sequence profiling were carried out. TCRdb ran MiXCR on the reads and lists one entry per CDR3 protein. The repertoire includes roughly 160,000 distinct CDR3 sequences, about 60% of them detected once, and less than 55% sits in the top ten. Comments on this clonotype: The antigen is not known.

The material sequenced was sorted CD4+, CD8+, or CD8+CD57+ T cells (not recorded which) from PBMCs. The V call is TRBV9, the J call TRBJ2-3; 13 bases align to TRBD2. The TCR originated in a human donor in good health. The CDR3 region has the DNA TGTGCCAGCAGCTCGGGACTAGCGGGATGGGATACGCAGTATTTT. Translated, it gives CASSSGLAGWDTQYF.